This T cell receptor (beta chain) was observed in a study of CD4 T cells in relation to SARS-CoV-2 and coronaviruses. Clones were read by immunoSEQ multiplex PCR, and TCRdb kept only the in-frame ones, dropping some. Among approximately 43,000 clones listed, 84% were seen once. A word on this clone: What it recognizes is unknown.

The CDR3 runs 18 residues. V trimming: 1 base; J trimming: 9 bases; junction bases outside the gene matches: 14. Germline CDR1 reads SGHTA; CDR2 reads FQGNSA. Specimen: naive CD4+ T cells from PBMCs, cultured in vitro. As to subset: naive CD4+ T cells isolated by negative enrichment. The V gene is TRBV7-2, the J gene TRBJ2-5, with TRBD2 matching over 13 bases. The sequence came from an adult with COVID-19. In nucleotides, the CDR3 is TGTGCCAGCAGCTTAGTCGGGACTAGCGGGACGACCTCGGGGGCCCAGTACTTC. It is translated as CASSLVGTSGTTSGAQYF.